The text below deals with one TCR beta chain. No antigen is known for it. MiXCR was run by TCRdb on the reads, yielding one entry per CDR3 protein. The sample yields a few hundred thousand distinct CDR3 sequences, roughly a sixth seen once. These data are taken from a study of T cell repertoires in cytomegalovirus infection. Study-level results: The ex vivo response showed dominance by HLA-C-restricted CMV-specific TCR beta clonotypes.

The origin of this receptor is a human donor in good health (CMV status not recorded). Some clones in this sample may be carry-over from other donors' samples. Sequenced: PBMCs.

The CDR3 region has the DNA TGTGCCACAAGTGGGAGGGGGCGGACACAAGAGACCCAGTACTTC. Its translation: CATSGRGRTQETQYF. The chain recombines TRBV19 with TRBJ2-5; D may correspond to TRBD1 or TRBD2 (7 bases each). V lost 10 bases and J 2 bases, leaving 20 bases between the germline ends. The germline V gene has CDR1 LNHDA and CDR2 SQIVND (reference sequence). The CDR3 is made up of 15 amino acids.